The 5 T cell receptor beta chains below come from one sample, sequenced in a study of graft-versus-host responses after intestinal transplantation. This table comes from immunoSEQ multiplex PCR, and its TCRdb copy is limited to in-frame clones, with some not included. The sample holds over 80,000 clones, more than 70% seen once. Source: PBMCs, taken 255 days after intestinal transplant. The receptors derive from a human patient who received an intestinal transplant, so some T cells may come from the graft donor.

This sequence joins TRBV5-5 and TRBJ1-5; D perhaps matches TRBD1 (6 bases). The CDR3 consists of 18 residues. Germline V gene data show CDR1 as SGHKS and CDR2 as YYEKEE (reference sequence). V was clipped by 4 bases and J by 2 bases, with 22 bases between them. This CDR3 reads CASSAGSGARWGNQPQHF. In DNA, the CDR3 is TGTGCCAGCAGCGCCGGTTCAGGGGCTCGTTGGGGCAATCAGCCCCAGCATTTT. Full variable domain (remainder filled in from reference TRBV5-5 and TRBJ1-5): DAGVTQSPTHLIKTRGQQVTLRCSPISGHKSVSWYQQVLGQGPQFIFQYYEKEERGRGNFPDRFSARQFPNYSSELNVNALLLGDSALYLCASSAGSGARWGNQPQHFGDGTRLSIL.

This chain joins TRBV7-6 and TRBJ1-1; D not resolved. V was pared by 1 base and J by 1 base, with 4 bases between. Germline V lookup: CDR1 SGHVS, CDR2 FNYEAQ. This CDR3 has 13 amino acids. The CDR3 bases are TGTGCCAGCAGCTTAGAGGAGAACACTGAAGCTTTCTTT. It codes for CASSLEENTEAFF.

This clone appeared a few times. The V and J genes are TRBV6-1 and TRBJ1-1; D uncertain. Looked up from germline, CDR1 is MNHNS and CDR2 is SASEGT. The V gene lost 3 bases and the J gene lost 1 base, with 12 bases spanning the gap. The CDR3 runs to 15 residues. CDR3 in amino acids: CASSEWSGKNTEAFF. CDR3 in DNA: TGTGCCAGCAGTGAGTGGTCGGGGAAGAACACTGAAGCTTTCTTT.

The chain has TRBV10-3 and TRBJ1-2; D is unresolved. This CDR3 has 13 residues. Trimming cost V 6 bases and J 6 bases, with 14 bases left between them. The germline V gene has CDR1 ENHRY and CDR2 SYGVKD. CDR3 protein: CAISGSPWDGYTF. Written as DNA, the CDR3 is TGTGCCATCAGCGGCTCCCCCTGGGATGGCTACACCTTC.

V usage is TRBV7-9 and J usage is TRBJ1-6; a possible D gene is TRBD1 (6 bases). CDR1 is SEHNR, CDR2 FQNEAQ, per germline (reference sequence). The CDR3 is 15 residues long. Between the trimmed V and J ends, which lost 5 bases and 0 bases, there was a span of 8 bases. CDR3 in DNA: TGTGCCAGCAGCCCGGGGGCCTCCTATAATTCACCCCTCCACTTT. As protein: CASSPGASYNSPLHF.